What follows are 22 T cell receptor beta chains derived from one specimen sequenced in a study of graft-versus-host responses after intestinal transplantation. The protocol was immunoSEQ multiplex PCR, while the TCRdb copy is restricted to in-frame clones and leaves out a portion. The sample carries about 39,000 clones, over 85% recorded once. Material: PBMCs, obtained 260 to 280 days after transplant. These receptors were collected from a human patient who received an intestinal transplant, so some T cells may come from the graft donor.

This chain links TRBV5-6 with TRBJ1-1, with a weak D call TRBD1 (5 bases). The CDR3 length is 15 residues. Germline loops: CDR1 SGHDT, CDR2 YYEEEE. Trimming cost V 4 bases and J 6 bases, with 19 bases left between them. Here the CDR3 reads CASSLVRGDVSEAFF. The CDR3 DNA follows: TGTGCCAGCAGCCTAGTCCGGGGGGATGTCTCTGAAGCTTTCTTT.

The chain links TRBV6-1 to TRBJ1-2; no clear D. The CDR3 length is 13 residues. Trimming cost V 6 bases and J 8 bases, with 16 bases left between them. CDR1 is MNHNS and CDR2 is SASEGT in the germline V gene. CDR3 in amino acids: CASRVLRSPGYTF. DNA of the CDR3: TGTGCCAGCAGGGTCCTTCGCTCACCAGGCTACACCTTC.

J is TRBJ2-3 and V is TRBV30; 13 nucleotides line up with TRBD2. The CDR3 contains 14 residues. Per germline, CDR1 GTSNPN and CDR2 SVGIG (reference sequence). The V gene end was trimmed by 8 bases and the J gene end by 4 bases; junction bases not matched to a gene: 6. The CDR3 is CAGRLAGGADTQYF. DNA of the CDR3: TGTGCCGGGCGACTAGCGGGGGGAGCAGATACGCAGTATTTT.

The V gene is TRBV21-1, the J gene TRBJ1-3. TRBV21-1 is classified as a pseudogene. The CDR3 loop spans 14 amino acids. The CDR3 nucleotides are TGTGCCCGGGGTCCTGGCCGCGCCGGAAACACCATATATTTT. Translated, it gives CARGPGRAGNTIYF.

V usage is TRBV7-2 and J usage is TRBJ2-1; TRBD2 agrees at 7 bases. J lost 6 bases, V lost 1 base, and 6 bases had no gene match. Germline V gene sequence: CDR1 SGHTA, CDR2 FQGNSA. CDR3 length equals 15 residues. Here the CDR3 reads CASSLGGGDFNEQFF. CDR3 bases: TGTGCCAGCAGCTTAGGCGGGGGAGATTTCAATGAGCAGTTCTTC.

This sequence joins TRBV7-3 and TRBJ2-7; D unclear. CDR3 length: 15 amino acids. Trimming left V 2 bases short and J 3 bases short, with 14 bases between. CDR1 is SGHTA, CDR2 FQGTGA, per germline. The CDR3 loop is CASSLAAGQNYEQYF. In DNA, the CDR3 is TGTGCCAGCAGCTTAGCGGCAGGTCAAAACTACGAGCAGTACTTC.

The chain has TRBV7-9 and TRBJ1-2, with D possibly matching TRBD1 (6 bases). Trimming cost V 5 bases and J 3 bases, with 10 bases left between them. Germline V CDR1 and CDR2: SEHNR, FQNEAQ (reference sequence). The CDR3 is 13 amino acids. This CDR3 reads CASSARGYYGYTF. CDR3 DNA sequence: TGTGCCAGCAGCGCCAGGGGTTACTATGGCTACACCTTC.

This chain connects TRBV7-9 to TRBJ2-7; D is possibly TRBD2 (5 bases). CDR3 length: 14 amino acids. The V end was cut by 1 base, the J end by 3 bases, with 10 bases between. CDR1 and CDR2 from the germline V gene are SEHNR and FQNEAQ (reference sequence). This CDR3 is CASSLVTRDYEQYF. The CDR3, as DNA: TGTGCCAGCAGCTTAGTGACTCGGGACTACGAGCAGTACTTC.

The chain employs TRBV5-4 and TRBJ2-1; 13 bases are a match to TRBD2. Germline-derived CDR1 and CDR2 are SGHNT and YYREEE (reference sequence). J was trimmed by 4 bases and V by 0 bases; bases with no gene match: 4. CDR3 size: 17 residues. This CDR3 is CASSLVRGLAGYNEQFF. In DNA form, the CDR3 reads TGTGCCAGCAGCTTGGTACGGGGACTAGCGGGGTACAATGAGCAGTTCTTC. The entire variable domain, with the rest obtained from reference TRBV5-4 and TRBJ2-1, is as follows: ETGVTQSPTHLIKTRGQQVTLRCSSQSGHNTVSWYQQALGQGPQFIFQYYREEENGRGNFPPRFSGLQFPNYSSELNVNALELDDSALYLCASSLVRGLAGYNEQFFGPGTRLTVL.

The chain links TRBV4-1 to TRBJ2-7; 8 nucleotides agree with TRBD2. Germline CDR1 MGHRA, CDR2 YSYEKL. With V trimmed by 1 base and J by 3 bases, 11 bases remained unmatched. The CDR3 covers 17 residues. CDR3 sequence (DNA): TGCGCCAGCAGCCAAGTTCAGGCAGCGGGGGCCGACTACGAGCAGTACTTC. Its translation: CASSQVQAAGADYEQYF.

CDR3 sequence reads: CASRGTGDNEQFF. CDR3 bases: TGTGCCAGCCGCGGGACAGGGGACAATGAGCAGTTCTTC. The chain links TRBV27 to TRBJ2-1, with TRBD1 identical over 10 bases. The CDR3 spans 13 residues. J lost 5 bases, V lost 8 bases, and 3 bases had no gene match. Germline V gives CDR1 MNHEY, CDR2 SMNVEV (reference sequence).

The rearrangement uses TRBV30 and TRBJ2-5; D may match TRBD1 or TRBD2 (6 bases each). Trimming removed 0 bases from V and 1 base from J, with 12 bases in between. This CDR3 spans 15 amino acids. From germline, CDR1 is GTSNPN and CDR2 SVGIG (reference sequence). The chain's CDR3 is CAWSVLGGAQETQYF. For the CDR3, the DNA is TGTGCCTGGAGTGTACTGGGGGGCGCCCAAGAGACCCAGTACTTC.

The V gene is TRBV2, the J gene TRBJ1-3; no clear D gene. This CDR3 region has 15 residues. Germline V CDR1 and CDR2: SNHLY, FYNNEI. Trimming took off 5 bases at V and 0 bases at J, with 11 bases between the two ends. The CDR3 region has the DNA TGTGCCAGCAGTCCCGCGGGAGACTCTGGAAACACCATATATTTT. Protein product: CASSPAGDSGNTIYF.

This chain joins TRBV4-1 and TRBJ2-5, with 10 bases matching TRBD2. The V gene's germline CDR1 is MGHRA and CDR2 YSYEKL. Trimming removed 0 bases from V and 4 bases from J; junction bases left unmatched: 11. This CDR3 region has 18 residues. The CDR3 is CASSQDSTSGGGGETQYF. The CDR3 DNA follows: TGCGCCAGCAGCCAAGATTCGACGAGCGGGGGGGGTGGAGAGACCCAGTACTTC.

The chain has TRBV6-1 and TRBJ1-5, with a tentative D call TRBD1 (6 bases). Trimming removed 7 bases at V and 7 bases at J, with 17 bases between. This CDR3 is 14 amino acids long. CDR1 and CDR2 (germline): MNHNS, SASEGT. CDR3 bases: TGTGCCAGCATGGGTCCAGGGGTAGGACAGCCCCAGCATTTT. Amino acid sequence: CASMGPGVGQPQHF.

The chain is built from TRBV10-3 and TRBJ2-5; a weak D match, TRBD2 (5 bases). The CDR3 is made up of 15 amino acids. The V gene lost 1 base and the J gene lost 5 bases, with 14 bases spanning the gap. Germline CDR1 reads ENHRY; CDR2 reads SYGVKD. CDR3 sequence: CAISEFGEPGETQYF. The CDR3 DNA follows: TGTGCCATCAGTGAGTTCGGGGAGCCGGGGGAGACCCAGTACTTC.

The chain carries TRBV6-5 and TRBJ1-6; no firm D call. V lost 6 bases to trimming and J lost 0 bases, with 9 bases between them. The CDR3 contains 15 residues. The germline V gene encodes CDR1 MNHEY and CDR2 SVGAGI. The CDR3 loop reads CASSQSSSYNSPLHF. CDR3 DNA: TGTGCCAGCAGCCAGAGTAGCTCCTATAATTCACCCCTCCACTTT.

This chain links TRBV21-1 with TRBJ1-5. TRBV21-1 is termed a pseudogene. The CDR3 is 18 amino acids. CDR3 sequence (DNA): TGTGCCAGCAGCCCCCCCCCGCAGAATAGGACCCTCAATCAGCCCCAGCATTTT. This gives the protein CASSPPPQNRTLNQPQHF.

V usage is TRBV30 and J usage is TRBJ2-1; weak D call: TRBD2 (5 bases). Deletions cut 8 bases from V and 0 bases from J, with 8 bases between. The CDR3 consists of 12 residues. Per germline, CDR1 GTSNPN and CDR2 SVGIG (reference sequence). CDR3: CARGNSYNEQFF. In DNA form, the CDR3 reads TGTGCCCGAGGGAACTCCTACAATGAGCAGTTCTTC.

The rearrangement uses TRBV5-8 and TRBJ2-7; unclear D gene. This CDR3 is 13 amino acids long. Germline CDR1 SGHTS, CDR2 YDEGEE. Trimming took 2 bases from V and 3 from J, leaving 9 bases between them. The CDR3 loop reads CASSLGEYYEQYF. The CDR3 nucleotides read TGTGCCAGCAGCTTAGGAGAATACTACGAGCAGTACTTC.

V is TRBV7-6 and J is TRBJ1-1; unclear D gene. The CDR3 is made up of 17 amino acids. The germline V gene encodes CDR1 SGHVS and CDR2 FNYEAQ. V dropped 0 bases and J dropped 5 bases, with 19 bases sitting between them. CDR3 coding DNA: TGTGCCAGCAGCTTAGCCCCAATAACAAGAGGGAGGACTGAAGCTTTCTTT. It specifies CASSLAPITRGRTEAFF.

This CDR3 is CSFAGLLSYEQYF. In DNA form, the CDR3 reads TGCAGCTTTGCGGGGTTGCTTTCCTACGAGCAGTACTTC. V and J are TRBV29-1 and TRBJ2-7; tentatively, D is TRBD2 (6 bases). V was shortened by 8 bases and J by 1 base, with 15 bases between the two germline ends. Germline V gene lookup returns CDR1 SQVTM and CDR2 ANQGSEA. The CDR3 covers 13 residues.